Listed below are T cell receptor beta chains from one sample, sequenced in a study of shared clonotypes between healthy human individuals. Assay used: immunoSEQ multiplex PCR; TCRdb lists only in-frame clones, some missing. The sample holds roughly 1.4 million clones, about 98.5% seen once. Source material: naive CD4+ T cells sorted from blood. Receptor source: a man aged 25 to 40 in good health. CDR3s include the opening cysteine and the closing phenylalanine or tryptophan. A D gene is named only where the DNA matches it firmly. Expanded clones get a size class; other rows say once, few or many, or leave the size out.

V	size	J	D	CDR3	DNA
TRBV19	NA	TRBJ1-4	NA	CASSIKDRRQLDNEKLFF	TGTGCCAGTAGTATAAAGGATCGGAGACAGTTAGATAATGAAAAACTGTTTTTT
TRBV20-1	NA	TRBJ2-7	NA	CSASGGNEQYF	TGCAGTGCTAGCGGCGGGAACGAGCAGTACTTC
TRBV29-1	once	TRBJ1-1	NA	CSVGRTQNTEAFF	TGCAGCGTTGGACGGACACAGAACACTGAAGCTTTCTTT
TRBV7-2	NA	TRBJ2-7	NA	CASFEVPDSYEQYF	TGTGCCAGCTTTGAGGTACCCGACTCCTACGAGCAGTACTTC
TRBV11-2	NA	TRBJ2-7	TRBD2	CASSLVAGGPGEQYF	TGTGCCAGCAGCTTAGTTGCGGGAGGACCGGGCGAGCAGTACTTC
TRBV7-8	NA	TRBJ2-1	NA	CASSLIEAQFF	TGTGCCAGCAGCTTGATAGAGGCGCAGTTCTTC
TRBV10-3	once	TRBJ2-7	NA	CAIKMGTDYSYEQYF	TGTGCCATCAAAATGGGGACGGACTATTCCTACGAGCAGTACTTC
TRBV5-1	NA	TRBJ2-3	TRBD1	CASSRTGTVGYTQYF	TGCGCCAGCAGCAGGACAGGGACTGTGGGCTATACGCAGTATTTT
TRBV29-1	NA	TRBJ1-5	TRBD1	CSVTGGSHQPQHF	TGCAGCGTAACAGGGGGCAGCCATCAGCCCCAGCATTTT
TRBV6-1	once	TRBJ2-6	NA	CASKSSGANVLTF	TGTGCCAGCAAGAGCTCTGGGGCCAACGTCCTGACTTTC
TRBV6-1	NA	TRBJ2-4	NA	CASSDGTRYPLNIQYF	TGTGCCAGCAGTGACGGTACCCGCTACCCCCTGAACATTCAGTACTTC
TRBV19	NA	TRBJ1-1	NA	CATERGTEAFF	TGTGCCACCGAACGGGGCACTGAAGCTTTCTTT
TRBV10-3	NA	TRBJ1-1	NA	CAISGQLEAFF	TGTGCCATCAGTGGACAGCTTGAAGCTTTCTTT
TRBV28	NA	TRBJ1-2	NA	CASSYHAPLYGYTF	TGTGCCAGCAGTTATCATGCACCCCTCTATGGCTACACCTTC
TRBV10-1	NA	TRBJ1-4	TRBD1	CANRGDLWGRGEKLFF	TGCGCCAACAGGGGGGACCTGTGGGGACGCGGTGAAAAACTGTTTTTT
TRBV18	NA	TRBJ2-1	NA	CASSPGLAMYNEQFF	TGTGCCAGCTCACCAGGGCTAGCAATGTACAATGAGCAGTTCTTC
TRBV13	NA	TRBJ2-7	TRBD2	CASSFYGLAGGYEQYF	TGTGCCAGCAGCTTTTATGGACTAGCGGGCGGCTACGAGCAGTACTTC
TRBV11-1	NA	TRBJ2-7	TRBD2	CASSPSGRGDEQYF	TGTGCCAGCAGCCCCAGCGGGAGAGGCGACGAGCAGTACTTC
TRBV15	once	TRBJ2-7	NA	CATGLTDRYEQYF	TGTGCCACCGGTTTAACTGACAGATACGAGCAGTACTTC
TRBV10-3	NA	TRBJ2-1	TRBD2	CAIRPSGRVYNEQFF	TGTGCCATCAGGCCTAGCGGGAGGGTTTACAATGAGCAGTTCTTC
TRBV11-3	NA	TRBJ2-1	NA	CASSSLTGKQFF	TGTGCCAGCAGCTCGCTCACAGGGAAGCAGTTCTTC
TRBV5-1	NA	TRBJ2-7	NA	CASSYTQGSYEQYF	TGCGCCAGCAGCTATACGCAGGGTTCCTACGAGCAGTACTTC
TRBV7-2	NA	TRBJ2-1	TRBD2	CASSLGAGGSGSYNEQFF	TGTGCCAGCAGCTTAGGGGCTGGTGGTAGCGGGAGCTACAATGAGCAGTTCTTC
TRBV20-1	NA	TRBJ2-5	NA	CSAYRQETQYF	TGCAGTGCGTACAGACAAGAGACCCAGTACTTC
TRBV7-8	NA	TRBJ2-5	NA	CASSSGEGTQYF	TGTGCCAGCAGCTCTGGCGAGGGGACCCAGTACTTC
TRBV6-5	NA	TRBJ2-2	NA	CASSYLSYTGELFF	TGTGCCAGCAGTTATCTTTCTTACACCGGGGAGCTGTTTTTT
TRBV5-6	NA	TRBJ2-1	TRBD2	CASKTFSGIGGEQFF	TGTGCCAGCAAGACCTTTAGCGGGATCGGAGGAGAGCAGTTCTTC
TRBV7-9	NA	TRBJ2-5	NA	CASLGVGLQETQYF	TGTGCCAGCTTAGGGGTAGGACTCCAAGAGACCCAGTACTTC
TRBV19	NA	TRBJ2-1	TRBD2	CATKTGTSVDNEQFF	TGTGCCACCAAGACCGGGACTAGCGTGGACAATGAGCAGTTCTTC
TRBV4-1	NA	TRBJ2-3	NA	CASSQVKSTDTQYF	TGCGCCAGCAGCCAAGTTAAAAGCACAGATACGCAGTATTTT
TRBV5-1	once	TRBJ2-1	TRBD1	CASGRTGSTYNEQFF	TGCGCCAGCGGAAGGACAGGGTCGACCTACAATGAGCAGTTCTTC
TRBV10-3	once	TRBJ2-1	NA	CAITPSASSYNEQFF	TGTGCCATCACACCTAGCGCCTCCTCCTACAATGAGCAGTTCTTC
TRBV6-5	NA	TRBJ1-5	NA	CASSSISNQPQHF	TGTGCCAGCAGTTCGATTAGCAATCAGCCCCAGCATTTT
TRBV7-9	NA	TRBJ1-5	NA	CASSYGGRYSNQPQHF	TGTGCCAGCAGCTATGGCGGGAGATATAGCAATCAGCCCCAGCATTTT
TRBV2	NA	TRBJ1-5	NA	CASSGRGGQPQHF	TGTGCCAGCAGTGGCAGGGGCGGACAGCCCCAGCATTTT
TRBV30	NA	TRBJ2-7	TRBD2	CAWSVPAGEEQYF	TGTGCCTGGAGTGTACCAGCGGGAGAAGAGCAGTACTTC
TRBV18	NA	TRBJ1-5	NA	CASSPGDNQPQHF	TGTGCCAGCTCACCAGGGGACAATCAGCCCCAGCATTTT
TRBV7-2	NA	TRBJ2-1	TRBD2	CASSLRLAGGSWLYNEQFF	TGTGCCAGCAGCTTAAGACTAGCGGGAGGCTCGTGGCTTTACAATGAGCAGTTCTTC
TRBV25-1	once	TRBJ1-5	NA	CASSESRDQPQHF	TGTGCCAGCAGTGAGTCCAGAGATCAGCCCCAGCATTTT
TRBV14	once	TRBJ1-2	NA	CASSQVSITGGYTF	TGTGCCAGCAGCCAAGTATCCATCACCGGGGGCTACACCTTC
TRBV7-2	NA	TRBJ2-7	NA	CASSLGVAYEQYF	TGTGCCAGCAGCTTAGGTGTCGCCTACGAGCAGTACTTC
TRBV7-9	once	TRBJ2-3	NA	CASSLRTGPHTDTQYF	TGTGCCAGCAGCTTACGAACAGGGCCGCACACAGATACGCAGTATTTT
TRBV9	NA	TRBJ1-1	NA	CASSAAGWTEAFF	TGTGCCAGCAGCGCCGCGGGATGGACTGAAGCTTTCTTT
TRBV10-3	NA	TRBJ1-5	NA	CAISPDKIQPQHF	TGTGCCATCAGTCCAGACAAGATTCAGCCCCAGCATTTT
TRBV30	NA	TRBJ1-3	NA	CAWSSVRRTARSGGNTIYF	TGTGCCTGGAGTTCGGTTAGGCGGACAGCCAGATCTGGTGGAAACACCATATATTTT
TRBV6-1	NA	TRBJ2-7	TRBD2	CASSATSGSSFEQYF	TGTGCCAGCAGTGCGACTAGCGGGAGTAGTTTCGAGCAGTACTTC
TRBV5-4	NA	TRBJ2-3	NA	CASSLKLNTDTQYF	TGTGCCAGCAGCTTAAAACTGAACACAGATACGCAGTATTTT
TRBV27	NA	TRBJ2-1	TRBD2	CASSFPGGPGGEQFF	TGTGCCAGCAGTTTTCCGGGAGGGCCCGGGGGTGAGCAGTTCTTC
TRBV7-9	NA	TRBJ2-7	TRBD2	CASSLDSLLAGEQYF	TGTGCCAGCAGCTTAGATTCCCTGCTAGCGGGCGAGCAGTACTTC
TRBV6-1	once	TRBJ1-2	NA	CASSESGRYYGYTF	TGTGCCAGCAGTGAATCGGGCAGATACTATGGCTACACCTTC
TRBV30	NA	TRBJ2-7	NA	CAWMLSSYEQYF	TGTGCCTGGATGCTCAGCTCCTACGAGCAGTACTTC
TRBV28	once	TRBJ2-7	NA	CASALGGGTYEQYF	TGTGCCAGCGCGTTAGGAGGGGGGACCTACGAGCAGTACTTC